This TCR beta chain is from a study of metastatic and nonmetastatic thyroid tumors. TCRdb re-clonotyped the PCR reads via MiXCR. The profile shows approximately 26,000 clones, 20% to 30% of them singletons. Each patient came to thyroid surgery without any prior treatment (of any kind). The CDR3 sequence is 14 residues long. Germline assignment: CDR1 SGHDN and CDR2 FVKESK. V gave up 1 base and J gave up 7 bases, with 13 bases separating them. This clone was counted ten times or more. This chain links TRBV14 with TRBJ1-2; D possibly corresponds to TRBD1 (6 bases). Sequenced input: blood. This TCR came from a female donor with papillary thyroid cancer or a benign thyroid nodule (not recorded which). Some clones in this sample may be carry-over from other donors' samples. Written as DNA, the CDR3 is TGTGCCAGCAGCCAAGGGACAGTAACTACTGGCTACACCTTC. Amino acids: CASSQGTVTTGYTF.